One and the same sample provided the 5 T cell receptor beta chains below, sequenced in a study of lymphopenia after photon versus proton radiotherapy. The data were produced by immunoSEQ multiplex PCR, yet TCRdb's version contains in-frame clones alone and is incomplete. The sample holds some 20,000 clones, around four fifths seen once. This sample comprised peripheral blood, obtained from a patient treated with photon-based radiotherapy. The receptors were sampled from a woman aged 50 to 65 with pancreatic cancer.

CDR3 DNA: TGCGCCAGCAGCGTGGGACAGGGAGGACGAGAGCAGTACTTC. Translation: CASSVGQGGREQYF. The chain uses TRBV5-1 and TRBJ2-7, with TRBD1 identical over 9 bases. CDR1 SGHRS and CDR2 YFSETQ come from the germline V gene. This CDR3 has 14 residues. J gave up 7 bases and V 4 bases, and 9 bases lay outside the gene matches.

The chain recombines TRBV28 with TRBJ1-5; D may be TRBD1 (6 bases). Per germline, CDR1 MDHEN and CDR2 SYDVKM. V was shortened by 3 bases and J by 1 base, with 7 bases between the two germline ends. This CDR3 is 14 amino acids long. CDR3 sequence (DNA): TGTGCCAGCAGTTTGGGACACAGCAATCAGCCCCAGCATTTT. Amino acids: CASSLGHSNQPQHF.

The chain combines TRBV28 with TRBJ2-4, with TRBD1 matching over 8 bases. Trimming removed 3 bases from V and 9 bases from J; junction bases left unmatched: 10. The germline V gene has CDR1 MDHEN and CDR2 SYDVKM. This CDR3 is built from 15 residues. CDR3 nucleotides: TGTGCCAGCAGTTTTCCTGGACAGGGTGACGGCATTCAGTACTTC. It translates to CASSFPGQGDGIQYF. Filled out from reference TRBV28 and TRBJ2-4, the complete variable domain reads DVKVTQSSRYLVKRTGEKVFLECVQDMDHENMFWYRQDPGLGLRLIYFSYDVKMKEKGDIPEGYSVSREKKERFSLILESASTNQTSMYLCASSFPGQGDGIQYFGAGTRLSVL.

DNA of the CDR3: TGTGCCAGCAGTCGGTTCAGTCGGGAGACCCAGTACTTC. Its translation: CASSRFSRETQYF. The chain links TRBV28 to TRBJ2-5; no firm D call. The CDR3 runs to 13 residues. Germline V gene lookup returns CDR1 MDHEN and CDR2 SYDVKM. Trimming removed 5 bases from V and 5 bases from J, with 12 bases in between.

This clone was recorded once. The V gene is TRBV7-9, the J gene TRBJ1-2; 7 bases match TRBD1. In germline, CDR1 is SEHNR, CDR2 FQNEAQ (reference sequence). V lost 1 base and J lost 7; bases outside the gene matches: 6. CDR3 length: 14 residues. CDR3 sequence: CASSLGNDRAGYTF. CDR3 in DNA: TGTGCCAGCAGCTTAGGTAATGACAGGGCTGGCTACACCTTC.